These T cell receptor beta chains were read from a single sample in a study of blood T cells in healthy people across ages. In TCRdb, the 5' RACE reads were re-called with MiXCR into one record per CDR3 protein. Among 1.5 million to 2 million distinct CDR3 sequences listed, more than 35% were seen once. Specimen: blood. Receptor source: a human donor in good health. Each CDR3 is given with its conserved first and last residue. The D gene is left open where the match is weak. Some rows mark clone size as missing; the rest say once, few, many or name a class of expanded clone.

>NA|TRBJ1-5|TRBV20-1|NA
CSVPIRDRRGQPQHF
TGCAGTGTTCCGATACGGGACCGACGGGGACAGCCCCAGCATTTT
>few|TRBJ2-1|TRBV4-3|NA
CASSQDPGGVGAHEQFF
TGCGCCAGCAGCCAAGATCCGGGCGGGGTCGGGGCTCATGAGCAGTTCTTC
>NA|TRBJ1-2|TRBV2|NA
CASSESKDYGYTF
TGTGCCAGCAGTGAATCGAAAGACTATGGCTACACCTTC
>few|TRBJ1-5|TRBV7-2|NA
CASSFEVRGQPQHF
TGTGCCAGCAGCTTCGAAGTTCGGGGTCAGCCCCAGCATTTT
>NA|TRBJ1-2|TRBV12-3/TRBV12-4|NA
CASSFLPREGYTF
TGTGCCAGCTCCTTCTTACCCCGAGAAGGCTACACCTTC
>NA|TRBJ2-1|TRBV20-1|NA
CSASRDIGGNYNEQFF
TGCAGTGCTAGCAGAGACATCGGGGGCAACTACAATGAGCAGTTCTTC
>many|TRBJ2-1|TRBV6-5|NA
CASTRGNEQFF
TGTGCCAGCACCCGCGGGAATGAGCAGTTCTTC
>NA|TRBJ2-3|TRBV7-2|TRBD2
CASSLGVLSGGTTDTQYF
TGTGCCAGCAGCTTAGGCGTCCTTAGCGGGGGAACCACAGATACGCAGTATTTT
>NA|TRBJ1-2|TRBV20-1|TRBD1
CSAFGTGAYSNYGYTF
TGCAGTGCTTTCGGGACAGGGGCATATTCTAACTATGGCTACACCTTC
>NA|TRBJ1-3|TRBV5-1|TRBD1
CASSRTGTDSGNTIYF
TGCGCCAGCAGCCGTACTGGGACAGACTCTGGAAACACCATATATTTT